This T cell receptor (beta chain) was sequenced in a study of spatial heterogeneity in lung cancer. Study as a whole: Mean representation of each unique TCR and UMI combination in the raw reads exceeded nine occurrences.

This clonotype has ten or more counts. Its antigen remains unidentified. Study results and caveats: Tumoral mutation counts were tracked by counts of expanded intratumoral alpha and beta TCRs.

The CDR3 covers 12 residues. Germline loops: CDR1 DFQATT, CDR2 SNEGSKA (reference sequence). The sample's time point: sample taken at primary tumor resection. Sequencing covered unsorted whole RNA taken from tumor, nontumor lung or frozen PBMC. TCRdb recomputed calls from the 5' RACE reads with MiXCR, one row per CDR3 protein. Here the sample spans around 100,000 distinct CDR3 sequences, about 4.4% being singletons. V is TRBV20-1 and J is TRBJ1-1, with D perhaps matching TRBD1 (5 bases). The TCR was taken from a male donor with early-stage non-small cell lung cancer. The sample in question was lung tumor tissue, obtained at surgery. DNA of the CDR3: TGCAGGCTTGGGGCAGCCAACACTGAAGCTTTCTTT. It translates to CRLGAANTEAFF.